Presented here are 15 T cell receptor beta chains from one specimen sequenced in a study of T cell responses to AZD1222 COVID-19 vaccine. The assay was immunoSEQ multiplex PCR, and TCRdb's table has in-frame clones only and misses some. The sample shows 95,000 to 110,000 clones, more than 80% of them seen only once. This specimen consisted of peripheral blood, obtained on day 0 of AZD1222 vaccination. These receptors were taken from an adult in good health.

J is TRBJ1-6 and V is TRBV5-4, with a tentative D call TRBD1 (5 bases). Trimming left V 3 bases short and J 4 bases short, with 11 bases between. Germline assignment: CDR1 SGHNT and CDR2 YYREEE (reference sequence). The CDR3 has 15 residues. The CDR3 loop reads CASSYGTGYNSPLHF. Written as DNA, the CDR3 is TGTGCCAGCAGCTACGGGACTGGTTATAATTCACCCCTCCACTTT.

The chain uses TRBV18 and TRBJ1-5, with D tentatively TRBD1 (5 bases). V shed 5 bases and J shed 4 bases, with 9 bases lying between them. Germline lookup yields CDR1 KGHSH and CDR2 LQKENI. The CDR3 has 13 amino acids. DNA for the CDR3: TGTGCCAGCTCAACGGGGCGTAATCAGCCCCAGCATTTT. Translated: CASSTGRNQPQHF.

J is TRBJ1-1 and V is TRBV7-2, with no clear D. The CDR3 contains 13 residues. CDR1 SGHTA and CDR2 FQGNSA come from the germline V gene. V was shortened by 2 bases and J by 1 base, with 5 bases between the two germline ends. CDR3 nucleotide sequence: TGTGCCAGCAGCTTACGACAGAACACTGAAGCTTTCTTT. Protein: CASSLRQNTEAFF.

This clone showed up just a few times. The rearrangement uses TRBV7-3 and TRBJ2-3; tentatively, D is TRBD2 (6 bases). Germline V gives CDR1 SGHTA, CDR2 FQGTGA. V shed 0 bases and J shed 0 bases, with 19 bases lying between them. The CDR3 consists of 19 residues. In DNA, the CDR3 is TGTGCCAGCAGCTTAACTCCCCCCGCGGGGACGCCTAGCACAGATACGCAGTATTTT. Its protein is CASSLTPPAGTPSTDTQYF.

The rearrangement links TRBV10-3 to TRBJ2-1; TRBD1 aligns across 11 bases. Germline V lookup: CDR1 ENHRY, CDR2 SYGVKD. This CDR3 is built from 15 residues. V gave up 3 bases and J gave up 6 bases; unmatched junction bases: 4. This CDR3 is CAISDGQGASNEQFF. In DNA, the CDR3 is TGTGCCATCAGTGATGGACAGGGGGCGTCCAATGAGCAGTTCTTC.

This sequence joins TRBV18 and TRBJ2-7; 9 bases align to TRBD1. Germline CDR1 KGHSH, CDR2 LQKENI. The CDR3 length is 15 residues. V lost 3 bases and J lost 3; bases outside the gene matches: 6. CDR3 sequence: CASSPVGTGIYEQYF. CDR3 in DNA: TGTGCCAGCTCACCCGTGGGGACAGGGATCTACGAGCAGTACTTC.

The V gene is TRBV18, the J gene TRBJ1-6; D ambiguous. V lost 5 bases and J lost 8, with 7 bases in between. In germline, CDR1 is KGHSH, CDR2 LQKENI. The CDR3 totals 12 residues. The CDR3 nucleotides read TGTGCCAGCTCAACGACCGATTCACCCCTCCACTTT. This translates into CASSTTDSPLHF.

The CDR3 is CASSPSGSSYEQYF. In nucleotides, the CDR3 is TGTGCCAGCAGCCCTAGCGGGAGTTCCTACGAGCAGTACTTC. The rearrangement joins TRBV6-2 or TRBV6-3 to TRBJ2-7; TRBD2 agrees at 10 bases. Losses at the gene ends were 6 bases for V and 1 base for J; bases not matched to a gene: 3. The length of the CDR3 is 14 residues. CDR1 and CDR2 (germline): MNHEY, SVGEGT.

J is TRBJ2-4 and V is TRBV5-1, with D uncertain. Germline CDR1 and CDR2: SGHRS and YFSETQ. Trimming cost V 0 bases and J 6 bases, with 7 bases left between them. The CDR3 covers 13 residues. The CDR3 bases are TGCGCCAGCAGCTTGGAGGTAACAAACATTCAGTACTTC. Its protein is CASSLEVTNIQYF.

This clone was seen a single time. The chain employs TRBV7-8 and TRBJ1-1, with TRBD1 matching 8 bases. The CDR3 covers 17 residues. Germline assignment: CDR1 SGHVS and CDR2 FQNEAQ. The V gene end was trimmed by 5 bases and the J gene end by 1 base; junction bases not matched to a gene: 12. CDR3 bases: TGTGCCAGCAGCCCAAAGGGGACAGGCAACAGGAACACTGAAGCTTTCTTT. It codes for CASSPKGTGNRNTEAFF.

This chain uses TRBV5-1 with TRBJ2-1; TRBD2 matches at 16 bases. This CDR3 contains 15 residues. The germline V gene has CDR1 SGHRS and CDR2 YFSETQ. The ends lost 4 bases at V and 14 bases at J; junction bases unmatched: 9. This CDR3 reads CASSRGTSGRATEFF. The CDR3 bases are TGCGCCAGCAGCCGGGGGACTAGCGGGAGGGCCACAGAGTTCTTC.

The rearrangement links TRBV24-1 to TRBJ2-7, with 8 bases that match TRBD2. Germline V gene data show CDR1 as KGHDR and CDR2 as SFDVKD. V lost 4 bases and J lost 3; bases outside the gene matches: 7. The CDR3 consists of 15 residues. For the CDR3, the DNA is TGTGCCACCAGTGAGACCGGGACTAGAGGCTACGAGCAGTACTTC. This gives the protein CATSETGTRGYEQYF.

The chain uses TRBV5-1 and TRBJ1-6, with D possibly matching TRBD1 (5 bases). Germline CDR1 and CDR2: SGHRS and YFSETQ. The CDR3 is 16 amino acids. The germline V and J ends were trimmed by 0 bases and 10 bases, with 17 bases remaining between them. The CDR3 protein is CASSLAGGSPISPLHF. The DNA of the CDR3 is TGCGCCAGCAGCTTGGCCGGGGGATCACCAATATCACCCCTCCACTTT. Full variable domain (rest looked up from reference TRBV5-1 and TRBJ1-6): KAGVTQTPRYLIKTRGQQVTLSCSPISGHRSVSWYQQTPGQGLQFLFEYFSETQRNKGNFPGRFSGRQFSNSRSEMNVSTLELGDSALYLCASSLAGGSPISPLHFGNGTRLTVT.

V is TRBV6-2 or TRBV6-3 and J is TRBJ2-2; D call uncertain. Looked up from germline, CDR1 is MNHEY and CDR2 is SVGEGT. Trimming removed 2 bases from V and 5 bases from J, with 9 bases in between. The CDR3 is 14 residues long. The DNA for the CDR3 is TGTGCCAGCAGTTACGCAGGTTTTACCGGGGAGCTGTTTTTT. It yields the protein CASSYAGFTGELFF.

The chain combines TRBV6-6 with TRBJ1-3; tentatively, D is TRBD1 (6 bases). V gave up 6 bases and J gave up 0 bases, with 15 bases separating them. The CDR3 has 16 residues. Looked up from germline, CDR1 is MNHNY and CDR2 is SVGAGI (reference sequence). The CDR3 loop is CASSSPGQVSGNTIYF. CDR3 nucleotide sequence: TGTGCCAGCAGCAGTCCGGGACAAGTCTCTGGAAACACCATATATTTT.